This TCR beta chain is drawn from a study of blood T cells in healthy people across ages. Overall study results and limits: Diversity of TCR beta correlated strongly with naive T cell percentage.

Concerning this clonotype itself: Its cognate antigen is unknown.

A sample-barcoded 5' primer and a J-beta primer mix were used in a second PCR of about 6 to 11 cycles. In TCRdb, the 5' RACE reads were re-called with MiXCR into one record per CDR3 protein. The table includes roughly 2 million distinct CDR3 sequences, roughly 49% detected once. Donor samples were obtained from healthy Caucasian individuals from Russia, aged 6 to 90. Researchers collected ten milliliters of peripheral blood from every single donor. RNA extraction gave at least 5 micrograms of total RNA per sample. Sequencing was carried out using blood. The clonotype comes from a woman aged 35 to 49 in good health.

CDR3 bases: TGCAGTGCTAGAGTTGGAGGAGCCAAAAACATTCAGTACTTC. This encodes CSARVGGAKNIQYF. V and J are TRBV20-1 and TRBJ2-4; the D gene is possibly TRBD2 (5 bases). The CDR3 has 14 amino acids. Deletions cut 1 base from V and 0 bases from J, with 7 bases between. CDR1 is DFQATT and CDR2 is SNEGSKA in the germline V gene (reference sequence).